Listed here is a single TCR beta chain. This clone has a handful of counts. Its antigen target is currently unknown. Base qualities are not provided; no much larger clone lies one nucleotide away. The record originates from a study of vaccination effects on CD4 cells after COVID-19 (dated by TCRdb to 2022 to 2024). In the study overall: In the ViraFEST assay, PBMC were stimulated with viral peptide pools, and TCR sequencing was then used to find antigen-specific CD4+ T cell clonotypes based on their expansion. Across the study, the median time from the second dose to post-vaccine sampling was 72 days (range 14 to 241). Some 2 million PBMC per well were cultured with 9 to 10 ug/ml peptides in IMDM containing roughly 5% human AB serum, about 9.7 IU/ml IL-2 and gentamicin. SARS-CoV-2 spike-specific CD4+ TCR repertoires from before and after mRNA vaccination were compared in COVID-19 convalescent patients and in infection-naive vaccine recipients. Altogether, some 11 COVID-19 convalescent patients and a handful of SARS-CoV-2-naive healthy vaccine recipients made up the full study. Cultures from other donors in the study were sequenced using the Oncomine TCR Beta short-read assay on an Illumina iSeq 100.

Findings and caveats that apply to the study as a whole: The study was limited by a small number of convalescent patients, and early post-infection timepoints were lacking. Marked clonal contraction was observed in both infection-induced and vaccine-induced clones at late post-vaccination timepoints, consistent with waning T cell responses. Among healthy vaccine recipients, nearly all vaccine-induced clones were SARS-CoV-2 mono-reactive, and just 1 of 255 was cross-reactive with common cold coronaviruses.

Library construction relied on the immunoSEQ multiplex PCR assay. TCR beta CDR3 sequencing was performed on DNA from the cultured, isolated CD4+ T cells. In the source study's methods: Non-productive TCR sequences were removed, reads were trimmed to the CDR3 region, and CDR3s of at least 7 amino acids were retained. Antigen-specific clonotypes were identified using the MANAFEST web app by comparison of expansion in peptide wells against reference cultures. To be called positive, a clone needed expansion at FDR<0.05 compared with the reference and with all other wells, an odds ratio greater than 5, and a frequency greater than 0.1% in two replicate wells. A clonotype was called cross-reactive if it was significantly expanded both in SARS-CoV-2 spike wells and in at least one common cold coronavirus spike condition. CDR3 similarity was assessed by Levenshtein distance with the stringdist R package, and unrooted trees were built with ape in R 3.6.1. Sourced from immuneACCESS, this table was stored by TCRdb with only in-frame sequences that have V and J called. A share of the clones is absent; for the studies checked, an unresolved V gene accounts for under half, and the remainder has no known explanation. That table supplies the V and J calls and clone size; D and trimming were determined from the DNA. The table for this sample lists about 40,000 clones; approximately 70% of them were counted only once. The ten largest make up 7.7% of the sample.

The germline V gene sets CDR1 to ENHRY and CDR2 to SYGVKD. Including cysteine and phenylalanine, the CDR3 has 13 amino acids. Only CDR3 DNA remains: 39 bases, in frame from the first base. Relative to germline, V is 3 bases shorter and J is 3 bases shorter, with 9 bases between their ends. After around 11 days of culture, CD4+ T cells were isolated with the EasySep CD4+ T cell isolation kit. Participants received two doses of either the BNT162b2 or the mRNA-1273 mRNA SARS-CoV-2 vaccine. The absence of prior SARS-CoV-2 infection in healthy vaccine recipients was confirmed by negative nucleocapsid antibodies before and after vaccination. On days 3 and 7, half of the culture medium was replaced with fresh IL-2-containing medium. Unless noted otherwise, every peptide stimulation condition was cultured in triplicate wells. Using Ficoll-Paque Plus gradient centrifugation, PBMC were separated from whole blood and then either used fresh or cryopreserved at -140C. The QIAamp micro DNA kit was used to extract genomic DNA from the cultured CD4+ T cells.

The sequence was collected from a human donor who received a COVID-19 vaccine. Recombination connected TRBV10-3 to TRBJ2-7; TRBD1 is perhaps the D gene, given 6 matching bases. The material was CD4+ T cells from PBMCs cultured without peptide, obtained after COVID-19 vaccination. The CDR3 reads as follows: CAISDSGVYEQYF. The DNA is as follows: TGTGCCATCAGTGACTCAGGGGTCTACGAGCAGTACTTC.